Listed here is a single TCR beta chain. The CDR3 consists of 15 residues. CDR1 DFQATT and CDR2 SNEGSKA come from the germline V gene (reference sequence). Trimming removed 8 bases from V and 5 bases from J, with 24 bases in between. This sample was taken from a study of blood T cells in healthy people across ages. The donors, healthy Caucasians from Russia, were aged roughly 6 to 90. Every donor gave around 10 milliliters of peripheral blood. A second 7 to 11 cycle PCR used barcoded and J-beta primers. One entry per CDR3 protein, called by TCRdb with MiXCR from the 5' RACE reads. The table has about 1.5 million distinct CDR3 sequences, 40% to 45% seen once.

The sample comprised blood. The clonotype comes from a young woman in good health. The chain joins TRBV20-1 to TRBJ1-2, with D uncertain. The chain's CDR3 is CSSTPSSPKLYGYTF. DNA for the CDR3: TGCAGTTCCACCCCCTCAAGTCCCAAACTTTATGGCTACACCTTC.